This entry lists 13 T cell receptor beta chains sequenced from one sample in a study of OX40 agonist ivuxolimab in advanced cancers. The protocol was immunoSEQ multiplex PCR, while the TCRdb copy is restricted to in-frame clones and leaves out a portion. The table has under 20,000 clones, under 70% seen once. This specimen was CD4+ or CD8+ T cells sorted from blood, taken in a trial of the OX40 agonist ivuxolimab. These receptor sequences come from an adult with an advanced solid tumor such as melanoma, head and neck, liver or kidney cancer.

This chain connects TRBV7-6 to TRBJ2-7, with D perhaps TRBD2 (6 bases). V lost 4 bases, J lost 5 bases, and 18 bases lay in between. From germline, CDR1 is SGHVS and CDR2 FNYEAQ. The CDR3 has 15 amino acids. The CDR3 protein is CASSSPSAGSDEQYF. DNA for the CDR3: TGTGCCAGCAGCTCCCCGAGTGCCGGGAGCGACGAGCAGTACTTC.

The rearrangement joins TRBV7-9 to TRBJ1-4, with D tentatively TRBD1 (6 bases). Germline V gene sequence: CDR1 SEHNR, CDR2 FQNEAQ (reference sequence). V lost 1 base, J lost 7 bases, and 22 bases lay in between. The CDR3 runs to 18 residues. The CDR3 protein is CASSLERGGIQHGEKLFF. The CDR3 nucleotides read TGTGCCAGCAGCTTAGAAAGGGGGGGCATACAGCATGGTGAAAAACTGTTTTTT.

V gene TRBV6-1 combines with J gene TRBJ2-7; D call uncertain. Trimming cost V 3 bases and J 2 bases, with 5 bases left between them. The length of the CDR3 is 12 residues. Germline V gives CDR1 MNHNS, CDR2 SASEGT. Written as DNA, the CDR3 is TGTGCCAGCAGTGATCTCGCCTACGAGCAGTACTTC. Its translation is CASSDLAYEQYF.

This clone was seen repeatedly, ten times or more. CDR3 in DNA: TGTGCCAGCAGTTTGAACAGCGACACAACTAATGAAAAACTGTTTTTT. It specifies CASSLNSDTTNEKLFF. The rearrangement links TRBV27 to TRBJ1-4; D call uncertain. The V end was cut by 3 bases, the J end by 0 bases, with 11 bases between. This CDR3 contains 16 residues. Germline V gene sequence: CDR1 MNHEY, CDR2 SMNVEV (reference sequence).

The CDR3 spells CASSLTRRPDYEQYF. Here the CDR3 DNA reads TGTGCCAGCAGCTTAACAAGACGTCCCGACTACGAGCAGTACTTC. This chain connects TRBV7-2 to TRBJ2-7; D is undetermined. The V gene lost 2 bases and the J gene lost 3 bases, with 14 bases spanning the gap. Germline CDR1 and CDR2: SGHTA and FQGNSA. The CDR3 has 15 residues.

As DNA, the CDR3 is TGTGCCAGTAGTATAGCGGGAGTGGGGTCTGGGGCCAACGTCCTGACTTTC. Residues: CASSIAGVGSGANVLTF. The chain links TRBV19 to TRBJ2-6, with D possibly being TRBD2 (6 bases). Germline V gene lookup returns CDR1 LNHDA and CDR2 SQIVND (reference sequence). With 1 base removed from V and 1 base from J, the gap between germline ends came to 11 bases. The CDR3 totals 17 residues. Full variable domain (rest looked up from reference TRBV19 and TRBJ2-6): DGGITQSPKYLFRKEGQNVTLSCEQNLNHDAMYWYRQDPGQGLRLIYYSQIVNDFQKGDIAEGYSVSREKKESFPLTVTSAQKNPTAFYLCASSIAGVGSGANVLTFGAGSRLTVL.

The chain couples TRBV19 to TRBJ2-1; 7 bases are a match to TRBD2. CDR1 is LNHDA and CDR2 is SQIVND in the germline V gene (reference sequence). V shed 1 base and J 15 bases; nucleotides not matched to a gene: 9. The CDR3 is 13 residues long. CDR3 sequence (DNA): TGTGCCAGTAGTATAGTCTATCGGGGGGTCATGTTCTTC. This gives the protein CASSIVYRGVMFF.

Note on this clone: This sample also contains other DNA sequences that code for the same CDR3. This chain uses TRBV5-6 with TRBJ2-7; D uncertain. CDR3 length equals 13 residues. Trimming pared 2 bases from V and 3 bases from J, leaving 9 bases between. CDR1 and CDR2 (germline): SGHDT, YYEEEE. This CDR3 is CASSFGRDYEQYF. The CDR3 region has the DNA TGTGCCAGCAGCTTCGGTAGGGACTACGAGCAGTACTTC.

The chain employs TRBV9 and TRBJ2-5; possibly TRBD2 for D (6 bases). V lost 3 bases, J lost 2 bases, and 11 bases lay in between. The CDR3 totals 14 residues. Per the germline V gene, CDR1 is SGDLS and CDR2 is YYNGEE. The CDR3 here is CASSAGDSQETQYF. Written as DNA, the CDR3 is TGTGCCAGCAGCGCGGGGGACTCACAAGAGACCCAGTACTTC.

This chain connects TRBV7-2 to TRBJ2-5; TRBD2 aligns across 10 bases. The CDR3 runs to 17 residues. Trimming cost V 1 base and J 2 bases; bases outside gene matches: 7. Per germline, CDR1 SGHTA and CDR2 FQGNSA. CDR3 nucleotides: TGTGCCAGCAGCTTAGGCGAACCGGGACTAGCGCAAGAGACCCAGTACTTC. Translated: CASSLGEPGLAQETQYF.

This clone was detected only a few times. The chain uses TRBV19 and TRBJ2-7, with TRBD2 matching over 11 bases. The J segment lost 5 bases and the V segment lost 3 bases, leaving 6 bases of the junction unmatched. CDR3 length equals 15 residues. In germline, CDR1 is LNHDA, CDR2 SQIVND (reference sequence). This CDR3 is CASSILAGGLNEQYF. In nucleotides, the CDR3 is TGTGCCAGTAGTATTCTAGCGGGGGGCCTCAACGAGCAGTACTTC.

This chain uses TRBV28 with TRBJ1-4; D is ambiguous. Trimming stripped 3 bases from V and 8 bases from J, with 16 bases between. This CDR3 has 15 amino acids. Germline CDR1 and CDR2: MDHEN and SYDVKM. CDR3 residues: CASSLGADFGEKLFF. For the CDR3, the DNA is TGTGCCAGCAGTTTGGGCGCAGATTTTGGCGAAAAACTGTTTTTT.

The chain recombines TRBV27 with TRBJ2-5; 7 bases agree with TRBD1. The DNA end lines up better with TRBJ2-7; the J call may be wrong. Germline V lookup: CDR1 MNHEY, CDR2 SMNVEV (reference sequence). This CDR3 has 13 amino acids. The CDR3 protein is CASSLGTAYEQYF. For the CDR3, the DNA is TGTGCCAGCAGTTTAGGGACAGCCTACGAGCAGTACTTC.